This paragraph reports one T cell receptor beta chain. Its antigen remains unidentified. No quality values exist for individual bases; no much larger clone is one base distant. This entry comes from a study of vaccination effects on CD4 cells after COVID-19 (dated by TCRdb to between 2021 and 2024). As for the study more broadly: Participants received two doses of either the BNT162b2 or the mRNA-1273 mRNA SARS-CoV-2 vaccine. Cultures from other donors in the study were sequenced with the Oncomine TCR Beta short-read assay on an Illumina iSeq 100. The full study included 10 COVID-19 convalescent patients and a few SARS-CoV-2-naive healthy vaccine recipients. SARS-CoV-2 spike-specific CD4+ TCR repertoires were compared before and after mRNA vaccination in COVID-19 convalescent patients and in infection-naive vaccine recipients.

Library method: the immunoSEQ multiplex PCR assay. TCR beta CDR3 sequencing was performed on DNA from the cultured, isolated CD4+ T cells. The study's own analysis went as follows. Non-productive TCR sequences were discarded, and reads were trimmed to the CDR3 region, with only CDR3s of 7 or more amino acids retained. The MANAFEST web app was used to identify antigen-specific clonotypes by comparing expansion in peptide wells with expansion in reference cultures. Positive clones required FDR<0.05 expansion versus reference and all other wells, odds ratio above 5, and frequency above 0.1% in two replicate wells. A clonotype was called cross-reactive if it was significantly expanded both in SARS-CoV-2 spike wells and in at least one common cold coronavirus spike condition. Levenshtein distance calculated with the stringdist R package was used to assess CDR3 similarity, and unrooted trees were constructed with ape in R 3.6.1. This is the immuneACCESS table as TCRdb keeps it, with only in-frame sequences that have V and J called. A part of the clones is gone; compared with another copy, unresolved V genes explain less than half, and the rest is unexplained. The DNA gave D and trimming, while V, J and clone size come from that table. The sample table records 71,000 or so clones; about 65% of these occur just once. The top ten clonotypes cover approximately 4% of the sample.

From cysteine to phenylalanine, the CDR3 is 17 amino acids long. Only the CDR3 region is kept as DNA, spanning 51 bases read in frame from base 1. Looking up the germline V gene yields CDR1 SGHRS and CDR2 YFSETQ. V lost 4 bases and J lost 0 bases; the stretch between them is 18 bases long. Broader findings and caveats from the paper: Marked clonal contraction was observed in both infection-induced and vaccine-induced clones at late post-vaccination timepoints, consistent with waning T cell responses. Among healthy vaccine recipients, nearly all vaccine-induced clones were SARS-CoV-2 mono-reactive, and just 1 of 255 was cross-reactive with common cold coronaviruses. The study was limited by a small number of convalescent patients, and early post-infection timepoints were lacking.

To identify antigen-specific CD4+ T cell clonotypes by their expansion, the ViraFEST assay first stimulated PBMC with viral peptide pools and then applied TCR sequencing. After approximately 11 days of culture, CD4+ T cells were isolated with the EasySep CD4+ T cell isolation kit. None of the healthy vaccine recipients had a prior SARS-CoV-2 infection, which was confirmed by nucleocapsid antibody tests that came back negative both before and after vaccination. Each well held two million PBMC cultured in IMDM containing approximately 5% human AB serum, about 10 IU/ml IL-2 and gentamicin, along with approximately 10 ug/ml peptides. Half of the culture medium was replaced with fresh IL-2-containing medium on days 3 and 7. Unless noted otherwise, every peptide stimulation condition was cultured in triplicate wells. PBMC were separated from whole blood using Ficoll-Paque Plus gradient centrifugation and were then either cryopreserved at -140C or used fresh. Overlapping peptide pools spanned the spike proteins of SARS-CoV-2 and the common cold coronaviruses HCoV-NL63, HCoV-OC43 and HCoV-229E. The QIAamp micro DNA kit was used to extract genomic DNA from the cultured CD4+ T cells.

The sequencing used CD4+ T cells from PBMCs cultured with HCoV-OC43 spike peptides, collected before COVID-19 vaccination. This specimen's cell subset or site label, per the study, means: HCoV-OC43 spike overlapping peptide pool stimulation. The rearranged chain carries TRBV5-1 and TRBJ2-3; D gene: possibly TRBD1, on 6 matching bases. The TCR originated in a human donor who received a COVID-19 vaccine. The CDR3 is CASSATTGFSSTDTQYF. The DNA sequence is TGCGCCAGCAGCGCCACAACAGGGTTTTCTAGCACAGATACGCAGTATTTT.